These 27 T cell receptor beta chains were sequenced from one sample in a study of control samples from healthy donors and cancer patients. TCRdb keeps only in-frame clones here, not all; method: immunoSEQ multiplex PCR. The table includes about 79,000 clones, over 85% detected once. Sample: PBMCs. These receptor sequences come from a woman between 35 and 50 years old with lung cancer.

This chain joins TRBV5-1 and TRBJ2-1, with D possibly matching TRBD1 (6 bases). V was cut by 4 bases and J by 5 bases, with 10 bases left in between. Germline V lookup: CDR1 SGHRS, CDR2 YFSETQ. This CDR3 has 13 amino acids. CDR3 in amino acids: CASSIQGHNEQFF. Here the CDR3 DNA reads TGCGCCAGCAGCATACAGGGTCACAATGAGCAGTTCTTC.

This chain links TRBV12-3 or TRBV12-4 with TRBJ2-3; D unclear. This CDR3 region has 11 residues. The V end lost 6 bases, the J end lost 5 bases, and 6 bases lay between the germline ends. The CDR3 is CASRRRDTQYF. In nucleotides, the CDR3 is TGTGCCAGCAGAAGGCGAGATACGCAGTATTTT.

The V gene is TRBV6-5, the J gene TRBJ2-7; D is undetermined. Trimming cost V 5 bases and J 3 bases, with 11 bases left between them. This CDR3 comprises 13 residues. Germline V gene lookup returns CDR1 MNHEY and CDR2 SVGAGI. The CDR3 DNA reads TGTGCCAGCAGTCAATCTACCCACTACGAGCAGTACTTC. Translation gives CASSQSTHYEQYF.

V gene TRBV19 combines with J gene TRBJ2-2; the D gene is possibly TRBD1 (7 bases). The V and J ends lost 8 bases and 5 bases respectively, with 21 bases between them. This CDR3 is built from 16 residues. Germline loops: CDR1 LNHDA, CDR2 SQIVND (reference sequence). The CDR3 nucleotides read TGTGCCAGTGGGTCAGGGGGTGACCGGGGGACCGGGGAGCTGTTTTTT. Translation gives CASGSGGDRGTGELFF.

The chain joins TRBV7-9 to TRBJ1-1; weak D call: TRBD1 (6 bases). The CDR3 extends over 14 amino acids. CDR1 and CDR2 from the germline V gene are SEHNR and FQNEAQ (reference sequence). Trimming cost V 5 bases and J 4 bases, with 14 bases left between them. CDR3 protein: CASSQTGGGTEAFF. CDR3 in DNA: TGTGCCAGCAGCCAAACCGGGGGCGGCACTGAAGCTTTCTTT.

The V gene is TRBV5-5, the J gene TRBJ2-5; D remains unclear. The V end lost 4 bases, the J end lost 5 bases, and 6 bases lay between the germline ends. Germline CDR1 SGHKS, CDR2 YYEKEE (reference sequence). The CDR3 sequence is 11 residues long. The CDR3 nucleotides are TGTGCCAGCAGCCCCGGGGAGACCCAGTACTTC. Protein product: CASSPGETQYF.

CDR3 DNA sequence: TGCGCCAGCAGCGAGGAACCCAGGCTAAATGAAAAACTGTTTTTT. This encodes CASSEEPRLNEKLFF. This chain joins TRBV5-1 and TRBJ1-4; no reliable D call. Deletions cut 4 bases from V and 5 bases from J, with 15 bases between. The CDR3 has 15 residues. Per the germline V gene, CDR1 is SGHRS and CDR2 is YFSETQ. Together with reference TRBV5-1 and TRBJ1-4, the CDR3 gives the full variable domain: KAGVTQTPRYLIKTRGQQVTLSCSPISGHRSVSWYQQTPGQGLQFLFEYFSETQRNKGNFPGRFSGRQFSNSRSEMNVSTLELGDSALYLCASSEEPRLNEKLFFGSGTQLSVL.

This clone came up once. This chain links TRBV4-2 with TRBJ2-2; D not resolved. There are 11 residues in the CDR3. V dropped 2 bases and J dropped 5 bases, with 0 bases sitting between them. Per the germline V gene, CDR1 is LGHNA and CDR2 is YNFKEQ. The CDR3 protein is CASSQTGELFF. CDR3 sequence (DNA): TGTGCCAGCAGCCAAACCGGGGAGCTGTTTTTT.

The chain employs TRBV18 and TRBJ1-2; D is undetermined. This CDR3 contains 14 residues. The V end was cut by 6 bases, the J end by 4 bases, with 15 bases between. Germline V gives CDR1 KGHSH, CDR2 LQKENI. The CDR3, as DNA: TGTGCCAGCTCGCTCAAACCCGAGTTCTATGGCTACACCTTC. This sequence encodes CASSLKPEFYGYTF.

This chain uses TRBV18 with TRBJ1-1, with D hard to call. CDR3 length: 13 residues. The germline V and J ends were trimmed by 2 bases and 4 bases, with 8 bases remaining between them. The V gene's germline CDR1 is KGHSH and CDR2 LQKENI. The CDR3 region has the DNA TGTGCCAGCTCACCAGGCTCAGTCACTGAAGCTTTCTTT. Residues: CASSPGSVTEAFF.

The chain couples TRBV7-2 to TRBJ1-1; D remains unclear. V lost 1 base and J lost 3, with 15 bases in between. Per germline, CDR1 SGHTA and CDR2 FQGNSA. The length of the CDR3 is 16 residues. CDR3 loop: CASSLDSGFDHTEAFF. The CDR3 DNA reads TGTGCCAGCAGCTTAGACAGCGGATTTGATCACACTGAAGCTTTCTTT.

The CDR3 DNA is TGTGCCAGCAGCCCATTCCAGGGAAATAATCAGCCCCAGCATTTT. The encoded protein is CASSPFQGNNQPQHF. The chain is built from TRBV7-2 and TRBJ1-5; D might be TRBD1 (5 bases). Trimming left V 5 bases short and J 4 bases short, with 15 bases between. The germline CDR1 and CDR2 sequences are SGHTA and FQGNSA. CDR3 length equals 15 residues.

V is TRBV14 and J is TRBJ2-3; a possible D gene is TRBD2 (5 bases). The V gene lost 5 bases and the J gene lost 11 bases, with 11 bases spanning the gap. CDR1 SGHDN and CDR2 FVKESK come from the germline V gene. The CDR3 runs to 11 residues. CDR3 sequence: CASSFSREQYF. In DNA form, the CDR3 reads TGTGCCAGCAGCTTTTCCCGGGAGCAGTATTTT.

In this sample, this clone turned up once. The gene calls are TRBV7-9 and TRBJ2-3, with TRBD1 matching over 7 bases. The germline V gene has CDR1 SEHNR and CDR2 FQNEAQ (reference sequence). The CDR3 contains 14 residues. Trimming cost V 1 base and J 4 bases; bases outside gene matches: 2. CDR3 bases: TGTGCCAGCAGCTTAGGGCAGGGGGCAGATACGCAGTATTTT. This gives the protein CASSLGQGADTQYF.

The chain has TRBV18 and TRBJ1-6; D is unresolved. The ends were cut back, 0 bases at V and 13 bases at J, with 7 bases in the middle. The CDR3 runs to 12 residues. Per the germline V gene, CDR1 is KGHSH and CDR2 is LQKENI. The CDR3 loop is CASSPPYPPLHF. CDR3 DNA sequence: TGTGCCAGCTCACCACCGTACCCCCCCCTCCACTTT.

The chain carries TRBV5-1 and TRBJ2-7, with 7 bases fitting TRBD1. Germline CDR1 SGHRS, CDR2 YFSETQ. The junction had 8 bases not matched to a gene; V was cut back by 3 bases and J by 2 bases. The CDR3 totals 15 residues. The CDR3 here is CASSSDRETPYEQYF. The DNA of the CDR3 is TGCGCCAGCAGCTCCGACAGGGAAACCCCCTACGAGCAGTACTTC.

This chain links TRBV5-1 with TRBJ2-5; D is uncertain. The V and J ends lost 3 bases and 5 bases respectively, with 14 bases between them. Looked up from germline, CDR1 is SGHRS and CDR2 is YFSETQ. The CDR3 is 14 residues long. The CDR3: CASSSRSQGETQYF. CDR3 bases: TGCGCCAGCAGCTCTCGGTCCCAAGGGGAGACCCAGTACTTC.

This clone has just a few counts. For the CDR3, the DNA is TGTGCCAGCAGCCTGATTATAACGAATTCACCCCTCCACTTT. Its protein product is CASSLIITNSPLHF. The V gene is TRBV6-5, the J gene TRBJ1-6; no clear D gene. From germline, CDR1 is MNHEY and CDR2 SVGAGI. V was shortened by 6 bases and J by 7 bases, with 13 bases between the two germline ends. CDR3 length equals 14 residues.

This clone turned up a few times. The chain couples TRBV6-5 to TRBJ2-5; D gene uncertain. In germline, CDR1 is MNHEY, CDR2 SVGAGI. The ends were cut back, 4 bases at V and 5 bases at J, with 14 bases in the middle. The CDR3 sequence is 14 residues long. CDR3 region: CASSFRALWETQYF. DNA of the CDR3: TGTGCCAGCAGTTTCCGCGCCCTTTGGGAGACCCAGTACTTC.

The rearrangement uses TRBV6-5 and TRBJ1-5; 7 bases agree with TRBD1. The CDR3 sequence is 13 residues long. Losses at the gene ends were 6 bases for V and 6 bases for J; bases not matched to a gene: 5. Germline-derived CDR1 and CDR2 are MNHEY and SVGAGI. The CDR3 DNA reads TGTGCCAGCAGGGCCGACAGGGTTCAGCCCCAGCATTTT. Amino acids: CASRADRVQPQHF.

The chain joins TRBV9 to TRBJ2-3, with D possibly being TRBD2 (6 bases). This CDR3 spans 16 amino acids. V gave up 0 bases and J gave up 4 bases, with 15 bases separating them. The V gene's germline CDR1 is SGDLS and CDR2 YYNGEE. CDR3: CASSVEDWGVSDTQYF. CDR3 nucleotide sequence: TGTGCCAGCAGCGTAGAGGACTGGGGGGTCTCAGATACGCAGTATTTT.

This chain links TRBV18 with TRBJ1-1; no definite D call. Trimming stripped 3 bases from V and 5 bases from J, with 13 bases between. Per the germline V gene, CDR1 is KGHSH and CDR2 is LQKENI. The CDR3 is 14 residues long. The CDR3 protein is CASSPSPGPTEAFF. The DNA for the CDR3 is TGTGCCAGCTCACCCTCCCCGGGTCCAACTGAAGCTTTCTTT.

The V and J genes are TRBV6-1 and TRBJ2-6; possible D gene TRBD2, 5 bases. Germline CDR1 reads MNHNS; CDR2 reads SASEGT. V gave up 0 bases and J gave up 0 bases, with 9 bases separating them. The CDR3 runs 17 residues. CDR3 in amino acids: CASSEAGGTSGANVLTF. The CDR3 nucleotides are TGTGCCAGCAGTGAAGCAGGAGGAACCTCTGGGGCCAACGTCCTGACTTTC.

This clone has just one count. The V gene is TRBV6-5, the J gene TRBJ1-5; TRBD1 matches at 8 bases. Per the germline V gene, CDR1 is MNHEY and CDR2 is SVGAGI. The CDR3 is 13 amino acids. The trim removed 8 bases at V and 7 bases at J, leaving 7 bases unmatched. DNA for the CDR3: TGTGCCAGCGGAACAGGGGGGAGACAGCCCCAGCATTTT. Encoded protein: CASGTGGRQPQHF.

The chain couples TRBV24-1 to TRBJ1-5; 7 nucleotides line up with TRBD1. J lost 2 bases, V lost 4 bases, and 4 bases had no gene match. From germline, CDR1 is KGHDR and CDR2 SFDVKD. This CDR3 has 15 amino acids. CDR3 in amino acids: CATSDGQVGNQPQHF. CDR3 in DNA: TGTGCCACCAGTGACGGACAGGTGGGCAATCAGCCCCAGCATTTT.

This clone was seen just once. The genes are TRBV7-6 and TRBJ1-1; D remains unclear. Deletions cut 1 base from V and 0 bases from J, with 18 bases between. Germline CDR1 and CDR2: SGHVS and FNYEAQ. The CDR3 has 18 residues. This chain's CDR3 is CASSLGPQQEYMNTEAFF. As DNA, the CDR3 is TGTGCCAGCAGCTTAGGTCCCCAGCAAGAATACATGAACACTGAAGCTTTCTTT.

The chain has TRBV27 and TRBJ2-7; D possibly corresponds to TRBD1 (6 bases). Trimming took 2 bases from V and 5 from J, leaving 7 bases between them. The CDR3 totals 12 residues. CDR1 is MNHEY and CDR2 is SMNVEV in the germline V gene (reference sequence). The CDR3 sequence: CASSLGGHEQYF. In DNA form, the CDR3 reads TGTGCCAGCAGTTTAGGGGGCCACGAGCAGTACTTC.